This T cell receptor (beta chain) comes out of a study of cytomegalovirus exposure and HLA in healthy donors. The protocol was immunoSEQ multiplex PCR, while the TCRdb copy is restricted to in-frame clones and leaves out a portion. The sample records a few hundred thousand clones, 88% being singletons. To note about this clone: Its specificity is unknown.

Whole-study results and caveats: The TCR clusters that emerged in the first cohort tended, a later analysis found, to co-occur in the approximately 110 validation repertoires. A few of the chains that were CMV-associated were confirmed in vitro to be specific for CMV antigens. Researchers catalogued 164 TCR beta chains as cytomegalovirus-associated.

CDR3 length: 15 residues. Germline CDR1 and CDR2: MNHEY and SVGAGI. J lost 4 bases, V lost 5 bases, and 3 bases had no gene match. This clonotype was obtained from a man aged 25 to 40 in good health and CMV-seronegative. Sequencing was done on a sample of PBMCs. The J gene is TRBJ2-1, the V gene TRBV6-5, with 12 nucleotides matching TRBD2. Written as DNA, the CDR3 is TGTGCCAGCAGTCGAGGACTAGCGGGGTACAATGAGCAGTTCTTC. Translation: CASSRGLAGYNEQFF.